This TCR beta chain was captured in a study of T cell changes during pregnancy in multiple sclerosis. Measured with immunoSEQ multiplex PCR; TCRdb has only the in-frame clones, and not every one. The sample yields under 65,000 clones, 93% seen once. This CDR3 region has 17 residues. Germline V gives CDR1 SEHNR, CDR2 FQNEAQ (reference sequence). V dropped 4 bases and J dropped 2; count of bases not matched to a gene: 11. This TCR derives from a female donor with multiple sclerosis, enrolled in a pregnancy study. The gene calls are TRBV7-9 and TRBJ2-5; 9 nucleotides match TRBD1. The sequencing used CD8+ T cells from peripheral blood mononuclear cells, collected in the second trimester of pregnancy. CDR3 bases: TGTGCCAGCAGCTCCACAAGGACAGGGGAACATCAAGAGACCCAGTACTTC. It is translated as CASSSTRTGEHQETQYF.